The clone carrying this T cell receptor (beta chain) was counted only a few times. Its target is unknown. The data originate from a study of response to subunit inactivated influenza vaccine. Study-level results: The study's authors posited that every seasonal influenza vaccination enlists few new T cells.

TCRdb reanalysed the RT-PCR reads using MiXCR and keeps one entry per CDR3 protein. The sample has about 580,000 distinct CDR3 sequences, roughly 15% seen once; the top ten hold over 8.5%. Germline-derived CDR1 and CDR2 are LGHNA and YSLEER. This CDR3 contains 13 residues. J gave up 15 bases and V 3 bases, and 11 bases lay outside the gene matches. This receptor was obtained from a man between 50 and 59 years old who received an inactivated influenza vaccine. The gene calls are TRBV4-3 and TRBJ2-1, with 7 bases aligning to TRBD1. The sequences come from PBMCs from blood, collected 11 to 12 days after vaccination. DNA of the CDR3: TGCGCCAGCAGCCAGGATTACAGGACAGGTCGGTTCTTC. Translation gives CASSQDYRTGRFF.